The entry below describes one TCR beta chain. This CDR3 spans 12 amino acids. The junction had 6 bases not matched to a gene; V was cut back by 6 bases and J by 8 bases. The data belong to a study of blood T cell repertoires in COVID-19. For the study at large: Italy, Spain and the United States were the sources of the convalescent and acute COVID-19 samples. T cells, B-cell-depleted T cells, or PBMCs supplied cDNA or gDNA.

Method: immunoSEQ multiplex PCR; TCRdb's copy keeps in-frame clones and lacks some. The sample records about 260,000 clones, roughly 87% being singletons. Input material: peripheral blood. The genes are TRBV12-3 or TRBV12-4 and TRBJ1-1, with TRBD1 matching 7 bases. This receptor was obtained from a human donor in a cohort sampled during active COVID-19. Written as DNA, the CDR3 is TGTGCCAGCAGACCTAGGACAGGAGAAGCTTTCTTT. Its translation: CASRPRTGEAFF.